This T cell receptor (beta chain) was obtained from a study of blood T cells in healthy people across ages. Trimming left V 2 bases short and J 2 bases short, with 8 bases between. The CDR3 has 14 residues. Germline-derived CDR1 and CDR2 are SGDLS and YYNGEE. A second PCR, run for roughly 7 to 11 cycles, used a sample-barcoded 5' primer plus a J-beta primer mix. TCRdb re-called the 5' RACE reads with MiXCR, one entry per CDR3 protein. The sample lists 1.5 million to 1.8 million distinct CDR3 sequences; approximately 39% were seen once. Input material: blood. The sequence came from a woman under 30 in good health. This chain links TRBV9 with TRBJ1-5; no reliable D call. CDR3 sequence reads: CASSVDHGNQPQHF. The CDR3 DNA follows: TGTGCCAGCAGCGTCGATCATGGCAATCAGCCCCAGCATTTT.